What follows are 21 T cell receptor beta chains derived from one specimen sequenced in a study of cytomegalovirus exposure and HLA in healthy donors. PCR amplification relied on 60 Vbeta primers (plus 13 Jbeta primers). Here immunoSEQ multiplex PCR was the method, and the copy in TCRdb shows in-frame clones only, minus some. The sample yields about 120,000 clones, about 75% seen once. Sequencing input: PBMCs. Receptor source: a woman between 40 and 50 years old in good health and CMV-seropositive.

The CDR3 loop is CASRRTGSDQPQHF. The CDR3 DNA is TGTGCCAGCAGACGAACAGGGTCAGATCAGCCCCAGCATTTT. V usage is TRBV6-6 and J usage is TRBJ1-5; the D gene is possibly TRBD1 (6 bases). Germline V gives CDR1 MNHNY, CDR2 SVGAGI (reference sequence). The length of the CDR3 is 14 residues. Trimming pared 6 bases from V and 5 bases from J, leaving 14 bases between.

This clone was seen a handful of times. The chain carries TRBV2 and TRBJ1-1; no clear D gene. From germline, CDR1 is SNHLY and CDR2 FYNNEI. V gave up 6 bases and J gave up 1 base, with 9 bases separating them. The CDR3 totals 13 residues. The CDR3 sequence is CASRQSENTEAFF. Written as DNA, the CDR3 is TGTGCCAGCAGACAATCAGAGAACACTGAAGCTTTCTTT.

This clone was seen a handful of times. The rearrangement links TRBV19 to TRBJ2-7; D ambiguous. The germline CDR1 and CDR2 sequences are LNHDA and SQIVND (reference sequence). This CDR3 comprises 13 residues. V was shortened by 6 bases and J by 7 bases, with 16 bases between the two germline ends. The CDR3 DNA follows: TGTGCCAGTAGCGAGTTGATGGGCTGGGAGCAGTACTTC. Translated, it gives CASSELMGWEQYF.

The chain employs TRBV7-9 and TRBJ2-1, with D perhaps TRBD2 (5 bases). The germline gives CDR1 SEHNR, CDR2 FQNEAQ (reference sequence). This CDR3 comprises 13 residues. Trimming removed 3 bases at V and 8 bases at J, with 11 bases between. The CDR3 is CASSFWGADEQFF. Here the CDR3 DNA reads TGTGCCAGCAGCTTTTGGGGAGCGGATGAGCAGTTCTTC.

The chain uses TRBV6-5 and TRBJ1-5; possible D gene TRBD1, 6 bases. Trimming left V 6 bases short and J 6 bases short, with 15 bases between. Per the germline V gene, CDR1 is MNHEY and CDR2 is SVGAGI. This CDR3 contains 14 residues. This chain's CDR3 is CASSRTGWGQPQHF. DNA of the CDR3: TGTGCCAGCAGCCGAACAGGGTGGGGTCAGCCCCAGCATTTT.

This clone has only a few counts. The gene calls are TRBV2 and TRBJ1-6; D is undetermined. Trimming left V 4 bases short and J 7 bases short, with 11 bases between. The CDR3 covers 14 residues. The V gene's germline CDR1 is SNHLY and CDR2 FYNNEI. CDR3 sequence: CASSVRQANSPLHF. The CDR3 nucleotides read TGTGCCAGCAGTGTACGGCAGGCAAATTCACCCCTCCACTTT.

This clone was seen a handful of times. This rearrangement joins TRBV5-1 to TRBJ2-5, with D uncertain. V lost 4 bases and J 2 bases, leaving 9 bases between the germline ends. This CDR3 is 13 amino acids long. Germline V gene lookup returns CDR1 SGHRS and CDR2 YFSETQ. This CDR3 is CASSGEVQETQYF. The CDR3, as DNA: TGCGCCAGCAGCGGCGAGGTGCAAGAGACCCAGTACTTC.

The V call is TRBV19, the J call TRBJ1-2; D gene ambiguous. The CDR3 has 15 amino acids. Germline V CDR1 and CDR2: LNHDA, SQIVND (reference sequence). V dropped 1 base and J dropped 4 bases, with 13 bases sitting between them. The CDR3 loop is CASSIGFSAGYGYTF. CDR3 bases: TGTGCCAGTAGTATAGGCTTTTCGGCGGGCTATGGCTACACCTTC.

The rearrangement uses TRBV4-1 and TRBJ1-1, with D maybe TRBD1 (5 bases). The CDR3 loop spans 15 amino acids. Trimming took 0 bases from V and 6 from J, leaving 14 bases between them. The V gene's germline CDR1 is MGHRA and CDR2 YSYEKL. The CDR3 DNA follows: TGCGCCAGCAGCCAAGAAAGGGCAGGGAGGTCTGAAGCTTTCTTT. This sequence encodes CASSQERAGRSEAFF.

This rearrangement joins TRBV6-4 to TRBJ2-5; D gene uncertain. Germline CDR1 and CDR2: MRHNA and SNTAGT. The CDR3 has 13 residues. Trimming left V 3 bases short and J 5 bases short, with 10 bases between. The CDR3, as DNA: TGTGCCAGCAGTGAGCTAGTCGGGGAGACCCAGTACTTC. Protein: CASSELVGETQYF.

This clone was recorded a few times. The V and J genes are TRBV5-1 and TRBJ2-7, with D unclear. This CDR3 is 15 amino acids long. Trimming cost V 0 bases and J 2 bases, with 12 bases left between them. Germline V CDR1 and CDR2: SGHRS, YFSETQ. In nucleotides, the CDR3 is TGCGCCAGCAGCTTGGTAAGTGGGCAAACCTACGAGCAGTACTTC. It encodes CASSLVSGQTYEQYF.

V usage is TRBV2 and J usage is TRBJ2-5, with D unclear. CDR1 SNHLY and CDR2 FYNNEI come from the germline V gene. Trimming removed 4 bases from V and 5 bases from J, with 8 bases in between. This CDR3 is built from 12 residues. Here the CDR3 DNA reads TGTGCCAGCAGTGGGCTGGTTGAGACCCAGTACTTC. Amino acids: CASSGLVETQYF.

The chain joins TRBV18 to TRBJ2-3; 7 bases align to TRBD2. Germline assignment: CDR1 KGHSH and CDR2 LQKENI. The CDR3 contains 15 residues. J lost 7 bases, V lost 6 bases, and 13 bases had no gene match. CDR3 DNA sequence: TGTGCCAGCTCCCACAGAGCGGGGAGACCCCATACGCAGTATTTT. Amino acid sequence: CASSHRAGRPHTQYF.

The chain employs TRBV5-4 and TRBJ1-4; D remains ambiguous. The CDR3 runs 14 residues. V lost 2 bases, J lost 11 bases, and 16 bases lay in between. CDR1 SGHNT and CDR2 YYREEE come from the germline V gene (reference sequence). The CDR3 is CASSFFSSDGKLFF. CDR3 nucleotide sequence: TGTGCCAGCAGCTTCTTTTCTAGCGACGGGAAACTGTTTTTT.

In this sample, this clone turned up once. V gene TRBV19 combines with J gene TRBJ2-4, with 8 bases matching TRBD1. The CDR3 extends over 14 amino acids. Germline V gene lookup returns CDR1 LNHDA and CDR2 SQIVND (reference sequence). With V trimmed by 4 bases and J by 15 bases, 14 bases remained unmatched. DNA for the CDR3: TGTGCCAGTAGTACTGGACAGGGTCGGGTGTACCGGTACTTC. Its protein is CASSTGQGRVYRYF. The variable domain in full, with the rest retrieved from reference TRBV19 and TRBJ2-4, is DGGITQSPKYLFRKEGQNVTLSCEQNLNHDAMYWYRQDPGQGLRLIYYSQIVNDFQKGDIAEGYSVSREKKESFPLTVTSAQKNPTAFYLCASSTGQGRVYRYFGAGTRLSVL.

The V and J genes are TRBV5-1 and TRBJ1-3; possible D gene TRBD1, 6 bases. Trimming took off 8 bases at V and 0 bases at J, with 15 bases between the two ends. The germline gives CDR1 SGHRS, CDR2 YFSETQ. The CDR3 totals 15 residues. The CDR3 DNA reads as TGCGCCAGTGGGCGGGGGGCCAACTCTGGAAACACCATATATTTT. It translates to CASGRGANSGNTIYF.

This clone was counted once. The DNA for the CDR3 is TGTGCCAGTAGTCCTCGAACGGCAGATACGCAGTATTTT. It specifies CASSPRTADTQYF. The rearrangement joins TRBV19 to TRBJ2-3; no firm D call. The CDR3 covers 13 residues. Germline V lookup: CDR1 LNHDA, CDR2 SQIVND (reference sequence). V dropped 5 bases and J dropped 4 bases, with 10 bases sitting between them.

This chain joins TRBV7-2 and TRBJ1-1; D ambiguous. The CDR3 loop spans 13 amino acids. Germline V gene sequence: CDR1 SGHTA, CDR2 FQGNSA. V was cut by 6 bases and J by 1 base, with 9 bases left in between. CDR3 bases: TGTGCCAGCAGGGAGGAGCCGAACACTGAAGCTTTCTTT. Translation: CASREEPNTEAFF. The full variable domain, in which reference TRBV7-2 and TRBJ1-1 provide the parts outside the CDR3, is GAGVSQSPSNKVTEKGKDVELRCDPISGHTALYWYRQSLGQGLEFLIYFQGNSAPDKSGLPSDRFSAERTGGSVSTLTIQRTQQEDSAVYLCASREEPNTEAFFGQGTRLTVV.

V and J are TRBV4-1 and TRBJ1-2; 10 positions match TRBD1. V lost 3 bases to trimming and J lost 2 bases; unmatched junction nucleotides: 9. Germline values: CDR1 MGHRA, CDR2 YSYEKL. There are 17 residues in the CDR3. CDR3 sequence: CASSHLPGQGFNYGYTF. The CDR3 region has the DNA TGCGCCAGCAGCCATTTACCGGGACAGGGGTTCAACTATGGCTACACCTTC.

This sequence joins TRBV5-1 and TRBJ2-7; 9 positions agree with TRBD1. The junction had 24 bases not matched to a gene; V was cut back by 4 bases and J by 7 bases. The length of the CDR3 is 19 residues. Germline lookup yields CDR1 SGHRS and CDR2 YFSETQ. The CDR3 region has the DNA TGCGCCAGCAGCCCCGGGACAGGGAATAATAGAAGAGGTTTAGGGGAGCAGTACTTC. This encodes CASSPGTGNNRRGLGEQYF.

J is TRBJ2-2 and V is TRBV7-9; a weak D match, TRBD2 (6 bases). With 5 bases removed from V and 9 bases from J, the gap between germline ends came to 16 bases. Germline V gene sequence: CDR1 SEHNR, CDR2 FQNEAQ (reference sequence). This CDR3 has 14 amino acids. CDR3 loop: CASSVSGPSRELFF. CDR3 in DNA: TGTGCCAGCAGCGTTAGCGGACCTAGCCGGGAGCTGTTTTTT.